These T cell receptor beta chains were read from a single sample in a study of shared clonotypes between healthy human individuals. The repertoire was sequenced with immunoSEQ multiplex PCR; TCRdb's copy has only in-frame clones and lacks some. The sample consists of 2 million to 3 million clones, roughly 93% of them appearing once. The sample taken for sequencing was naive CD4+ T cells from PBMCs. The origin of the receptors is a man aged 18 to 30 in good health. Some clones in this sample may be carry-over from other donors' samples. CDR3s include the opening cysteine and the closing phenylalanine or tryptophan. The D gene is left open where the match is weak. Rows give clone size only sometimes, using once, few, many, or a class for an expanded clone.

TRBV19	NA	few	TRBJ1-4	TGTGCCAGTAGATCAGGGAAGAGGGAAAAACTGTTTTTT	CASRSGKREKLFF
TRBV5-4	TRBD1	NA	TRBJ2-5	TGTGCCAGCACCCTGACAGGGGAAGAGACCCAGTACTTC	CASTLTGEETQYF
TRBV19	TRBD1	NA	TRBJ2-4	TGTGCCAGTAGCCTACAGGGGAACATTCAGTACTTC	CASSLQGNIQYF
TRBV5-1	NA	NA	TRBJ1-6	TGCGCCAGCAGCTGGGCCAGGGATTCACCCCTCCACTTT	CASSWARDSPLHF
TRBV5-5	NA	NA	TRBJ1-1	TGTGCCAGCAGCCCAGGGCTGAGTACTGAAGCTTTCTTT	CASSPGLSTEAFF
TRBV7-2	TRBD2	NA	TRBJ2-7	TGTGCCAGCAGCCGTACTAGCGGGTTCTCCTACGAGCAGTACTTC	CASSRTSGFSYEQYF
TRBV2	TRBD1	NA	TRBJ2-4	TGTGCCAGCAGCCCGGGACAGAGGGACATTCAGTACTTC	CASSPGQRDIQYF
TRBV7-2	NA	NA	TRBJ2-2	TGTGCCAGCAGCGCGAGGACCGAGAACACCGGGGAGCTGTTTTTT	CASSARTENTGELFF
TRBV11-2	TRBD2	NA	TRBJ2-7	TGTGCCAGCAGCTTAGTTTCGGCAGGGGGAGGCGGGAGGGGCTACGAGCAGTACTTC	CASSLVSAGGGGRGYEQYF
TRBV28	NA	NA	TRBJ2-3	TGTGCCAGCAGTTTAGGAGGCACAGATACGCAGTATTTT	CASSLGGTDTQYF
TRBV10-3	NA	NA	TRBJ1-2	TGTGCCATCAGTGAGTCAGACAGGAACTATGGCTACACCTTC	CAISESDRNYGYTF
TRBV13	TRBD2	NA	TRBJ2-7	TGTGCCAGCAGCCCCGGGACTAGCGGGGACGAGCAGTACTTC	CASSPGTSGDEQYF
TRBV5-1	TRBD2	NA	TRBJ2-1	TGCGCCAGCAGCCCGGGGACTAGCGCCCTCTCCTACAATGAGCAGTTCTTC	CASSPGTSALSYNEQFF
TRBV29-1	NA	NA	TRBJ2-2	TGCAGCGTCACAGGGTGGGCCGACACCGGGGAGCTGTTTTTT	CSVTGWADTGELFF
TRBV5-1	TRBD2	NA	TRBJ2-5	TGCGCCAGCAGTCTGGGGCGGACTAGCGGAGAAATCCAAGAGACCCAGTACTTC	CASSLGRTSGEIQETQYF
TRBV5-1	NA	NA	TRBJ1-1	TGCGCCAGCAGCTTGGAGTTGGGAATGTGGTCTTTCTTT	CASSLELGMWSFF
TRBV6-5	NA	NA	TRBJ2-2	TGTGCCAGCAGTTACATTATCGGGGGGCATACCGGGGAGCTGTTTTTT	CASSYIIGGHTGELFF
TRBV5-4	NA	NA	TRBJ1-1	TGTGCCAGCAGCTTGGGACGGAGTAACACTGAAGCTTTCTTT	CASSLGRSNTEAFF
TRBV18	TRBD2	NA	TRBJ2-5	TGTGCCAGCTCACCGGCGGGGGGCCAAGAGACCCAGTACTTC	CASSPAGGQETQYF
TRBV15	NA	NA	TRBJ1-2	TGTGCCACCAGCAGAGGGCGACTGGACAGAGCCCATGGCTACACCTTC	CATSRGRLDRAHGYTF
TRBV19	TRBD1	NA	TRBJ2-7	TGTGCCAGTAGTATTAGGGGTTGGGACAGGGAGGATCCTACCTACGAGCAGTACTTC	CASSIRGWDREDPTYEQYF
TRBV5-1	NA	NA	TRBJ1-1	TGCGCCAGCAGCTTGGCCCCGGGGGAGGGGCTCGGTGAAGCTTTCTTT	CASSLAPGEGLGEAFF